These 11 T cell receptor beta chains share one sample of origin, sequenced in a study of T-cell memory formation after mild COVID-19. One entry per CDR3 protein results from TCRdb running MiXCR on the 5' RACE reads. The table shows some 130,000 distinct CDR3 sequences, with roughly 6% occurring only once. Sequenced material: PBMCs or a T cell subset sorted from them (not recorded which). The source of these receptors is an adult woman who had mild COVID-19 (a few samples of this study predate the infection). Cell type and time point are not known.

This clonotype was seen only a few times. The CDR3 reads CSARDLAGVQEQFF. The CDR3 DNA reads as TGCAGTGCTAGAGATTTAGCGGGCGTTCAGGAGCAGTTCTTC. The V call is TRBV20-1, the J call TRBJ2-1; 7 positions agree with TRBD2. After removal of 0 bases from V and 10 bases from J, the junction contained 9 bases not matched to a gene. This CDR3 is built from 14 residues. The germline CDR1 and CDR2 sequences are DFQATT and SNEGSKA (reference sequence).

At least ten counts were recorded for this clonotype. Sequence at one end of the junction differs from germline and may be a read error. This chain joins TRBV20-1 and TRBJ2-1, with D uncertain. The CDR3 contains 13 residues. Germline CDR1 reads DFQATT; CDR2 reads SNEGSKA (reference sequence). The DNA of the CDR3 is TGCAGTGTTAGAGGAGACCAACGAATCCCGCAGTTCTTC. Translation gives CSVRGDQRIPQFF.

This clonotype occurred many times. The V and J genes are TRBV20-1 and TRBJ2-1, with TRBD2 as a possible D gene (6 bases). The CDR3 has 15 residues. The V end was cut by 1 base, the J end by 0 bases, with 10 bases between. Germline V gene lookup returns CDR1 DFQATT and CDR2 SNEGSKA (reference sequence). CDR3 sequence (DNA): TGCAGTGCTAGAGTTTGGGGACTCTCCTACAATGAGCAGTTCTTC. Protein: CSARVWGLSYNEQFF.

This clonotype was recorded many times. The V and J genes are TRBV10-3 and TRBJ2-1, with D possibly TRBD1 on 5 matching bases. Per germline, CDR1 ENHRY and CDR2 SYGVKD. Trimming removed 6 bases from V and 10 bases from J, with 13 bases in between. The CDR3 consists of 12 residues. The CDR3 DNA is TGTGCCATCAGCCCTAGGGGCGAGGAGCAGTTCTTC. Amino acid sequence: CAISPRGEEQFF.

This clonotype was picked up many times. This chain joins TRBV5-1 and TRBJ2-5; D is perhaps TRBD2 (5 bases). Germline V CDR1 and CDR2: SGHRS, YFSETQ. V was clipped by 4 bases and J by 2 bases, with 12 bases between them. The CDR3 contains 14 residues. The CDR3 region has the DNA TGCGCCAGCAGCCCACTAGTGGGGCAAGAGACCCAGTACTTC. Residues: CASSPLVGQETQYF.

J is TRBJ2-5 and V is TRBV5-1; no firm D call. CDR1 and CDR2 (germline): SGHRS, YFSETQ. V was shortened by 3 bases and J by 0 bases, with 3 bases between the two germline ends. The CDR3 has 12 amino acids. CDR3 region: CASSYNQETQYF. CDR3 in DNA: TGCGCCAGCAGCTACAACCAAGAGACCCAGTACTTC.

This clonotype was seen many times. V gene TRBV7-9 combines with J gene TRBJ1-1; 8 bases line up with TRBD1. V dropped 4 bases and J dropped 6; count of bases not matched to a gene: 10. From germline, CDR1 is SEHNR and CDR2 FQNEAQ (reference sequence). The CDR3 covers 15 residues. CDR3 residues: CASSSLTGAGAEAFF. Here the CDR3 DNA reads TGTGCCAGCAGCTCTCTGACAGGGGCGGGGGCTGAAGCTTTCTTT.

The CDR3 sequence: CASSRESGSYNEQFF. The CDR3 bases are TGTGCCAGCTCCCGGGAGAGCGGCTCCTACAATGAGCAGTTCTTC. The chain employs TRBV5-5 and TRBJ2-1, with D perhaps TRBD2 (6 bases). Trimming left V 7 bases short and J 0 bases short, with 14 bases between. This CDR3 is 15 amino acids long. The germline V gene encodes CDR1 SGHKS and CDR2 YYEKEE (reference sequence). Drawing the rest from reference TRBV5-5 and TRBJ2-1, the complete variable domain is DAGVTQSPTHLIKTRGQQVTLRCSPISGHKSVSWYQQVLGQGPQFIFQYYEKEERGRGNFPDRFSARQFPNYSSELNVNALLLGDSALYLCASSRESGSYNEQFFGPGTRLTVL.

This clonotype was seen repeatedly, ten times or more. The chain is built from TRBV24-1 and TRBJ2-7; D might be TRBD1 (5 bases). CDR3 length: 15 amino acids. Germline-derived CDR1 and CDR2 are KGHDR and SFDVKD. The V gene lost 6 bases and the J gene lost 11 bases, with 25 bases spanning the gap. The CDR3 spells CATSQPRNWGSREYF. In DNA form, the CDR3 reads TGTGCCACCAGTCAACCTCGCAACTGGGGCAGCCGGGAGTACTTC.

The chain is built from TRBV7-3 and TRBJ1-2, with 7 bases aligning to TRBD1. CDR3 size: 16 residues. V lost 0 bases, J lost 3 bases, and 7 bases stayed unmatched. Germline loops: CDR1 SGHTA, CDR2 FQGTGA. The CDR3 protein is CASSLTPGQDHYGYTF. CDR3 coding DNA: TGTGCCAGCAGCTTAACCCCTGGACAGGACCACTATGGCTACACCTTC.

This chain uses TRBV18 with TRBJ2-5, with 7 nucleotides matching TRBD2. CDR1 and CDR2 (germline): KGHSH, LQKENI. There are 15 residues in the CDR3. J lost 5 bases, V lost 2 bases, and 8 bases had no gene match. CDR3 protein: CASSPSAGPVETQYF. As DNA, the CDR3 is TGTGCCAGCTCACCATCAGCGGGGCCGGTCGAGACCCAGTACTTC.